The clone carrying this T cell receptor beta chain was found once. The protocol was immunoSEQ multiplex PCR, while the TCRdb copy is restricted to in-frame clones and leaves out a portion. The table includes under 200,000 clones, roughly 88% detected once. CDR1 is LNHDA and CDR2 is SQIVND in the germline V gene (reference sequence). The ends were cut back, 7 bases at V and 2 bases at J, with 15 bases in the middle. The CDR3 runs to 15 residues. The sample belongs to a study of blood T cell repertoires in COVID-19. Source material: peripheral blood. The source of this sequence is a woman of 80 years or more with active or convalescent COVID-19. The V gene is TRBV19, the J gene TRBJ1-3, with D perhaps TRBD1 (5 bases). The CDR3 sequence is CASTSKGIPGNTIYF. DNA for the CDR3: TGTGCCAGTACCTCGAAGGGGATCCCTGGAAACACCATATATTTT.